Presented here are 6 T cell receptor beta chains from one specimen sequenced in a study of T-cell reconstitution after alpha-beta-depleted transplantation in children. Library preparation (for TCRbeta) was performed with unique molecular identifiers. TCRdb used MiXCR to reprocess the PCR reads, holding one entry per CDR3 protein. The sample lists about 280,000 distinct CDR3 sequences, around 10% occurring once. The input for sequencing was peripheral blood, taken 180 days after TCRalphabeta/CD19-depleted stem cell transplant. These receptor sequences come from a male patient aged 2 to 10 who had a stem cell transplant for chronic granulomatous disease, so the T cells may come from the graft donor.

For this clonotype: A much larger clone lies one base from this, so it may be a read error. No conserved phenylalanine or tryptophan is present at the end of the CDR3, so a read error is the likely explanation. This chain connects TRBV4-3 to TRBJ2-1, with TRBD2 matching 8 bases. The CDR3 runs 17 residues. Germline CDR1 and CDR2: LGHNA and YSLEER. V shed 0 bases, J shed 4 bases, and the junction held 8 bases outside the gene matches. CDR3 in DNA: TGCGCCAGCAGCCAAGATCTAGGGGTAGCGGGGTACAATGAGCAGTTCTCC. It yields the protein CASSQDLGVAGYNEQFS.

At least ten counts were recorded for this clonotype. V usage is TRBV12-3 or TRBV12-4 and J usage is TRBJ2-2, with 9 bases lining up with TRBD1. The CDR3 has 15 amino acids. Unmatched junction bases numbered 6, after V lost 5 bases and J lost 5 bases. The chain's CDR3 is CASSPGQGRTGELFF. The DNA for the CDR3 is TGTGCCAGCAGTCCGGGACAGGGCCGAACCGGGGAGCTGTTTTTT.

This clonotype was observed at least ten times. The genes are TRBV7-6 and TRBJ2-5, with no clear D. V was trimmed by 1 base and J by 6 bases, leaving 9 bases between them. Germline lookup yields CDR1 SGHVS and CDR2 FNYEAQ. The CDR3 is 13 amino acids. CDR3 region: CASSLDLLKTQYF. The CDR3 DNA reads TGTGCCAGCAGCTTAGATTTGTTAAAGACCCAGTACTTC.

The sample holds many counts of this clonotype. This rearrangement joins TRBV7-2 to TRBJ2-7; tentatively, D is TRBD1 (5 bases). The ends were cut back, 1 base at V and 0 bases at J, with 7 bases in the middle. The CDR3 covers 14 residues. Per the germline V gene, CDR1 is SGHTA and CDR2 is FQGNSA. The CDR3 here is CASSLEGISYEQYF. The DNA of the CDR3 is TGTGCCAGCAGCTTAGAGGGGATCTCCTACGAGCAGTACTTC.

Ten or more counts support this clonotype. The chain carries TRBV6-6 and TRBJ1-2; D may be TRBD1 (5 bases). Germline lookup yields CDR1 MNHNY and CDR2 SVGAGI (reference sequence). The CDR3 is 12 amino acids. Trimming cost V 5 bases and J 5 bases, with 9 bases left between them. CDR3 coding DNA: TGTGCCAGCAGTCTGACAGAGTATGGCTACACCTTC. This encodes CASSLTEYGYTF.

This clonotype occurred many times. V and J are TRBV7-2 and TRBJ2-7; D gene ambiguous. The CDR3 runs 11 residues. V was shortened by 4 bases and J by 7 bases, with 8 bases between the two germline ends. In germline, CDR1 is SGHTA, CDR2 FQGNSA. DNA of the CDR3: TGTGCCAGCAGCTACAAGACAGAGCAGTACTTC. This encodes CASSYKTEQYF.